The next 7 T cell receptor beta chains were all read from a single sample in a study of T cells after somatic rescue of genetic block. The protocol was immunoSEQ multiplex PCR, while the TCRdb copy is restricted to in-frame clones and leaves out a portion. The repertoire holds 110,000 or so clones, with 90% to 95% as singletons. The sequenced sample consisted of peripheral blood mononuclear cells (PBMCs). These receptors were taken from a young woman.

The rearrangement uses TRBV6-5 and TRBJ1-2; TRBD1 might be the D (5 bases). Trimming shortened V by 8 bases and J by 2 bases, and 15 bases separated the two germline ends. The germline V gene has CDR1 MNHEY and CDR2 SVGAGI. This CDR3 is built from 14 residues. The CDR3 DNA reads TGTGCCAGCTGCTCAGCGGGGCAGAACTATGGCTACACCTTC. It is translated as CASCSAGQNYGYTF.

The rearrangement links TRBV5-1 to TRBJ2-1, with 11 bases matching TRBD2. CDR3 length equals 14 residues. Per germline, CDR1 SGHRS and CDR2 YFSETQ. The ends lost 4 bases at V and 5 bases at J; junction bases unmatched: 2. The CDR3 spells CASSPTSGDNEQFF. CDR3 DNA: TGCGCCAGCAGCCCGACTAGCGGGGACAATGAGCAGTTCTTC.

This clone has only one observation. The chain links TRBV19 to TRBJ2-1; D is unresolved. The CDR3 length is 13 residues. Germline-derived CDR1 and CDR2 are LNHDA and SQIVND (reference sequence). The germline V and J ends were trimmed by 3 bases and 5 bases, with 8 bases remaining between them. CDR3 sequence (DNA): TGTGCCAGTAGTATTCGGCCGAACAATGAGCAGTTCTTC. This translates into CASSIRPNNEQFF.

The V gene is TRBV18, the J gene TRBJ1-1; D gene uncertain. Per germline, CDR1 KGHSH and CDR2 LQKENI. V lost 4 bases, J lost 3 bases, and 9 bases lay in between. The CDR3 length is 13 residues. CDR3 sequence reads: CASSQGRDTEAFF. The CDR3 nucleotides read TGTGCCAGCTCACAAGGAAGGGACACTGAAGCTTTCTTT.

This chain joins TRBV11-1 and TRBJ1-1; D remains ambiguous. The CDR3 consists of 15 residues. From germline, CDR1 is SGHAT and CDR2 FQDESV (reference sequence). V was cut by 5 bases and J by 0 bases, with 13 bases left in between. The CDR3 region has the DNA TGTGCCAGCAGCCCTTTAAAGTTGATGAACACTGAAGCTTTCTTT. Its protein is CASSPLKLMNTEAFF.

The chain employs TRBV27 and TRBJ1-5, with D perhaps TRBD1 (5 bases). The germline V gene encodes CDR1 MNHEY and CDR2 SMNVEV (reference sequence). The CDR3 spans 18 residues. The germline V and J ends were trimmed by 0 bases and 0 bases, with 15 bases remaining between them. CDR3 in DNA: TGTGCCAGCAGTTTATCCTCTCCTCCAGGGTATAGCAATCAGCCCCAGCATTTT. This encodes CASSLSSPPGYSNQPQHF.

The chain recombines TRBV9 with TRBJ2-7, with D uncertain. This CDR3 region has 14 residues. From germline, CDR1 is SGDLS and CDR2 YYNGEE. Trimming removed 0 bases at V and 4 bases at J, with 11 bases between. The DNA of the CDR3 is TGTGCCAGCAGCGTAGGCCCATCCTCATACGAGCAGTACTTC. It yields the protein CASSVGPSSYEQYF.